The clone carrying this T cell receptor (beta chain) has at least ten counts. What it binds is not known. The source of the sample is a study of response to subunit inactivated influenza vaccine. Regarding the study as a whole: Each seasonal influenza vaccination, the authors suggested, recruits few new T cells.

The ends were cut back, 6 bases at V and 4 bases at J, with 11 bases in the middle. Per the germline V gene, CDR1 is SGHRS and CDR2 is YFSETQ. The CDR3 spans 13 residues. Using its own MiXCR run on the RT-PCR reads, TCRdb lists one record per CDR3 protein. Counted here are around 500,000 distinct CDR3 sequences, over 9.5% occurring once; the ten biggest clones make up 12%. This TCR was recovered from a man aged 50 or older who received an inactivated influenza vaccine. This chain joins TRBV5-1 and TRBJ2-1, with D unresolved. The source was PBMCs from blood, collected about 40 days after vaccination. The CDR3 spells CASKADGYNEQFF. DNA for the CDR3: TGCGCCAGCAAGGCCGACGGGTACAATGAGCAGTTCTTC.